The T cell receptor beta chain under discussion was sequenced for a study of shared clonotypes between healthy human individuals. Study overall: CD8 memory received one plate per donor, CD8 naive two, CD4 memory three and CD4 naive three. Findings and limits, study-wide: Compared with memory subsets, naive subsets generally had larger estimated richness.

In regard to this clone: As yet, its antigen is unknown.

Profiled with immunoSEQ multiplex PCR; TCRdb holds only in-frame clones, not every one. Altogether about 2.5 million clones are present, 85% to 95% being singletons, with the ten largest covering approximately 0.4%. Per germline, CDR1 MNHEY and CDR2 SMNVEV (reference sequence). V shed 2 bases, J shed 1 base, and the junction held 7 bases outside the gene matches. The CDR3 is 17 residues long. The donors, healthy adults who were HIV-negative, had experienced no recent acute infections or vaccinations. This clonotype originated in a man in his late teens or twenties in good health. Some clones in this sample may be carry-over from other donors' samples. The chain employs TRBV27 and TRBJ2-7; TRBD2 aligns across 11 bases. Input material: naive CD4+ T cells from PBMCs. The subset was: CD45RA+ positively selected. This CDR3 reads CASSLLAGGTWSYEQYF. The CDR3 bases are TGTGCCAGCAGTTTACTAGCGGGAGGCACCTGGTCCTACGAGCAGTACTTC.